The entry below gives a single T cell receptor (beta chain) sequence along with its context. Germline V gives CDR1 KGHSH, CDR2 LQKENI. Trimming removed 2 bases from V and 0 bases from J, with 12 bases in between. This CDR3 comprises 16 residues. The sample belongs to a study of cytomegalovirus exposure and HLA in healthy donors. Study summary: The Caucasian-associated ancestry cluster contained 81% of the 300 to 400 genotyped donors.

Use of 60 Vbeta and 13 Jbeta primers characterized the PCR. Sequencing used immunoSEQ multiplex PCR; TCRdb keeps in-frame clones, though not all of them. The repertoire has approximately 200,000 clones, over 60% of them found once; the top ten carry 15%. Sequencing was carried out using PBMCs. The V and J genes are TRBV18 and TRBJ2-3; D is unclear. The TCR was taken from a man aged 40-49 years in good health and CMV-seronegative. CDR3 in amino acids: CASSPTEQTSTDTQYF. CDR3 DNA sequence: TGTGCCAGCTCACCAACGGAGCAGACTAGCACAGATACGCAGTATTTT.